Shown below are 3 T cell receptor beta chains from a single sample sequenced in a study of blood T cell repertoires in COVID-19. Data came from immunoSEQ multiplex PCR; TCRdb stores just in-frame clones and leaves some out. The data show about 150,000 clones, around three quarters seen once. Specimen: peripheral blood. The receptors were sampled from a man aged 50 or older with active or convalescent COVID-19.

V is TRBV10-3 and J is TRBJ1-1, with 8 bases fitting TRBD1. The V and J ends lost 4 bases and 8 bases, in that order; junction bases with no gene match: 9. The CDR3 is made up of 14 amino acids. Germline V CDR1 and CDR2: ENHRY, SYGVKD. CDR3 coding DNA: TGTGCCATCAGTGCATCGGTACAGGGGGACGAAGCTTTCTTT. Translating it yields CAISASVQGDEAFF.

The chain links TRBV27 to TRBJ2-1, with TRBD2 matching over 10 bases. Trimming cost V 2 bases and J 8 bases; bases outside gene matches: 6. Germline V lookup: CDR1 MNHEY, CDR2 SMNVEV (reference sequence). The CDR3 covers 15 residues. CDR3 sequence: CASSLQAGGPDEQFF. The CDR3 region has the DNA TGTGCCAGCAGTTTACAAGCGGGAGGGCCCGATGAGCAGTTCTTC.

The chain links TRBV7-8 to TRBJ2-7; 8 bases line up with TRBD2. CDR3 size: 16 residues. Looked up from germline, CDR1 is SGHVS and CDR2 is FQNEAQ. The V and J ends lost 4 bases and 1 base, in that order; junction bases with no gene match: 9. CDR3 amino acids: CASSSPGTRGSYEQYF. DNA of the CDR3: TGTGCCAGCAGCTCCCCCGGGACTAGGGGGTCCTACGAGCAGTACTTC.